This TCR beta chain was captured by sequencing in a study of T cell changes during pregnancy in multiple sclerosis. The assay was immunoSEQ multiplex PCR, and TCRdb's table has in-frame clones only and misses some. The table has over 65,000 clones, just over 90% seen once; the top ten hold 2.5% to 3%. This sample comprised peripheral blood, obtained in the first trimester of pregnancy. The clonotype was recovered from a female donor with multiple sclerosis, enrolled in a pregnancy study.

CDR3 nucleotide sequence: TGTGCCAGTAGTTTTGACAGGGTTTGGCAAGGCTACACCTTC. Translation gives CASSFDRVWQGYTF. The rearrangement joins TRBV19 to TRBJ1-2; 7 bases match TRBD1. The V and J ends lost 5 bases and 8 bases, in that order; junction bases with no gene match: 11. Looked up from germline, CDR1 is LNHDA and CDR2 is SQIVND (reference sequence). CDR3 length: 14 residues. Drawing the rest from reference TRBV19 and TRBJ1-2, the complete variable domain is DGGITQSPKYLFRKEGQNVTLSCEQNLNHDAMYWYRQDPGQGLRLIYYSQIVNDFQKGDIAEGYSVSREKKESFPLTVTSAQKNPTAFYLCASSFDRVWQGYTFGSGTRLTVV.